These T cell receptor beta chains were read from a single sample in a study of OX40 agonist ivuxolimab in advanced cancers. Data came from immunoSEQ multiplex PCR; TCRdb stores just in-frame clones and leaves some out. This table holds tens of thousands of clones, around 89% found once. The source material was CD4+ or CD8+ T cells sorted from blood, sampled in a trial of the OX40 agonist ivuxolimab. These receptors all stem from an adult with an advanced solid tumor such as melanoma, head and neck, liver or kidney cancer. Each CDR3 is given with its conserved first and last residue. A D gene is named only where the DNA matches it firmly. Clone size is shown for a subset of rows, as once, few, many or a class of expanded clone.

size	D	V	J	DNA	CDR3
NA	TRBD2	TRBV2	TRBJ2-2	TGTGCCAGCAGTGAGGAGAGGACTAGGGGCCCCGGGGAGCTGTTTTTT	CASSEERTRGPGELFF
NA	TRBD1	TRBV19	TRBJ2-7	TGTGCCAGTAGTTCGGACAGGGTCGGTTACGAGCAGTACTTC	CASSSDRVGYEQYF
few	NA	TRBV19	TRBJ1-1	TGTGCCAGTAGTTCCGGGACGCAGGGGTTCACTGAAGCTTTCTTT	CASSSGTQGFTEAFF
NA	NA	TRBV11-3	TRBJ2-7	TGTGCCAGCAGGAAGGGAATCGACGAGCAGTACTTC	CASRKGIDEQYF
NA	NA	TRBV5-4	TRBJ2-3	TGTGCCAGCAGCCCTAATGTATATACGCAGTATTTT	CASSPNVYTQYF
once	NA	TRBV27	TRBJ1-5	TGTGCCAGCAGTTTAAGGGGACGCTATCAGCCCCAGCATTTT	CASSLRGRYQPQHF
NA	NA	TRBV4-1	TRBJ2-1	TGCGCCAGCAGCTCTAGCCCGGAGGGCGACAATGAGCAGTTCTTC	CASSSSPEGDNEQFF
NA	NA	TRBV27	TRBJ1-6	TGTGCCAGCACCTCCACCAGCAGGGGCTATAATTCACCCCTCCACTTT	CASTSTSRGYNSPLHF
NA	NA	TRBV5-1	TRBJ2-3	TGCGCCAGCAGCTTGGTCACTGTAACAGATACGCAGTATTTT	CASSLVTVTDTQYF
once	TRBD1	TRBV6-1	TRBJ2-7	TGTGCCAGCAGCCCCGGGACAGGTTATATCTACGAGCAGTACTTC	CASSPGTGYIYEQYF
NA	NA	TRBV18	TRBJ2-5	TGTGCCAGCTCACCCATGGACGGGAGAGAGACCCAGTACTTC	CASSPMDGRETQYF
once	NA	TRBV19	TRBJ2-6	TGTGCCAGTAGTATCGGTTTAGGCAGCTCTGGGGCCAACGTCCTGACTTTC	CASSIGLGSSGANVLTF
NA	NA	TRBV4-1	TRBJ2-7	TGCGCCAGCAGCCGGGAGAACTACGAGCAGTACTTC	CASSRENYEQYF
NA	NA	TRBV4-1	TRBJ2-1	TGCGCCAGCAGCCAAGACATCAGGGGGGCTTACAATGAGCAGTTCTTC	CASSQDIRGAYNEQFF
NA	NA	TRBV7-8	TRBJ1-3	TGTGCCAGCAGCTCCGGGACGGGCTCTGGAAACACCATATATTTT	CASSSGTGSGNTIYF
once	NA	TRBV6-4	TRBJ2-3	TGTGCCAGCAGTGCCGGGGGCACAGATACGCAGTATTTT	CASSAGGTDTQYF
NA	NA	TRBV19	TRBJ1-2	TGTGCCAGTAGTATAGTGGCCGGCTACTCCTATGGCTACACCTTC	CASSIVAGYSYGYTF
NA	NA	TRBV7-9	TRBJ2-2	TGTGCCAGCAGCTTAGAGTCAGAGATCACCGGGGAGCTGTTTTTT	CASSLESEITGELFF
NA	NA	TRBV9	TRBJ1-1	TGTGCCAGCAGCGCCCAGCAACCTGAAGCTTTCTTT	CASSAQQPEAFF
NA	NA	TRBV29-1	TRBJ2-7	TGCAGCGGGACCCGGGGCGCCCCGACGTACGAGCAGTACTTC	CSGTRGAPTYEQYF
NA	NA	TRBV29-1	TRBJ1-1	TGCAGCGCACAGACTATTAACACTGAAGCTTTCTTT	CSAQTINTEAFF
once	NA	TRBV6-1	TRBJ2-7	TGTGCCAGCAGACCACAGGAATTGGCGGACGAGCAGTACTTC	CASRPQELADEQYF
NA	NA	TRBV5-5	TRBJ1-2	TGTGCCAGCAGCCCGACACAGGGTATCTATGGCTACACCTTC	CASSPTQGIYGYTF
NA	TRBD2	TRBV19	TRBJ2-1	TGTGCCAGTAGTGAGGGCGGGAGGAGCGCCAATGAGCAGTTCTTC	CASSEGGRSANEQFF
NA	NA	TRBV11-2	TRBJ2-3	TGTGCCAGCAGCTTAGTGGCTAGCACAGATACGCAGTATTTT	CASSLVASTDTQYF
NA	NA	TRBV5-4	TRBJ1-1	TGTGCCAGCAGCGGGGGCTGGGGAATGAACACTGAAGCTTTCTTT	CASSGGWGMNTEAFF
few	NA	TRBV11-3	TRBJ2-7	TGTGCCAGCAGCGCGTTGGCTAGCGACCTGTCCTACGAGCAGTACTTC	CASSALASDLSYEQYF
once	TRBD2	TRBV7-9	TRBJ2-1	TGTGCGAGCGGGGGGTCTGGGAATGAGCAGTTCTTC	CASGGSGNEQFF
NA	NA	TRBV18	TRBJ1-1	TGTGCCAGCGCCCCCATAGGGGGCACTGAAGCTTTCTTT	CASAPIGGTEAFF
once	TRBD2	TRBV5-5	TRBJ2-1	TGTGCCAGCAGTTACGGGAGGAATGAGCAGTTCTTC	CASSYGRNEQFF
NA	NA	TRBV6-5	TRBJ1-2	TGTGCCAGCAGTTACTCGGGGGACAAAAACTATGGCTACACCTTC	CASSYSGDKNYGYTF
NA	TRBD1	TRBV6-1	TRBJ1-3	TGTGCCAGCAGTTTGGACAGGGGGCGAGGAAACACCATATATTTT	CASSLDRGRGNTIYF
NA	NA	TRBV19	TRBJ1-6	TGTGCCAGTAATCCGAGACAGAGCTCCTATAATTCACCCCTCCACTTT	CASNPRQSSYNSPLHF
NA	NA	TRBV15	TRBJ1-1	TGTGCCACCAGCAGAGATAGGGACAACCTGAACACTGAAGCTTTCTTT	CATSRDRDNLNTEAFF
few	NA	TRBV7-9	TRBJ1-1	TGTGCCAGCAGCTTAGCGATGGGGTTCTGGAGCACTGAAGCTTTCTTT	CASSLAMGFWSTEAFF
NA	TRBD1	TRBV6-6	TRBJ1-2	TGTGCCAGCAGTTACGGGACAGAGTTTAGCTACACCTTC	CASSYGTEFSYTF
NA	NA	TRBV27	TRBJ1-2	TGTGCCAGCAGTACCTCCGGGGTCTATGGCTACACCTTC	CASSTSGVYGYTF
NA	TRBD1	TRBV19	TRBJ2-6	TGTGCCAGTACGGAGCCGGGACAGGACTTCTCTGGGGCCAACGTCCTGACTTTC	CASTEPGQDFSGANVLTF
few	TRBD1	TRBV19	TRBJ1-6	TGTGCCAGTAGTTTGACAGGGGCCGGTAATTCACCCCTCCACTTT	CASSLTGAGNSPLHF
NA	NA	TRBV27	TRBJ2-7	TGTGCCAGCAGCTTCGGGCCAGTGGAAGAGCAGTACTTC	CASSFGPVEEQYF
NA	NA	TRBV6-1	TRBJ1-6	TGTGCCAGCAGTGAAGCCCAGATCCCGACGTGGTCCTATAATTCACCCCTCCACTTT	CASSEAQIPTWSYNSPLHF
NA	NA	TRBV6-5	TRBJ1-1	TGTGCCAGCAGCCATAGGGGCTATCGGACTGAAGCTTTCTTT	CASSHRGYRTEAFF
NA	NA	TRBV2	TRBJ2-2	TGTGCCAGCCTGCGGAACACCGGGGAGCTGTTTTTT	CASLRNTGELFF
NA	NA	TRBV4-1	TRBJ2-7	TGCGCCAGCAGCCACGACCCTCAGGGTTCCGAGCAGTACTTC	CASSHDPQGSEQYF
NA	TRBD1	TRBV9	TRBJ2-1	TGTGCCAGCAGCCCCGACAGGGGGCTCAATGAGCAGTTCTTC	CASSPDRGLNEQFF
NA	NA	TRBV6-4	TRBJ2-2	TGTGCCAGCAGTGACTCAACAGGGGGGGCCGGGGAGCTGTTTTTT	CASSDSTGGAGELFF
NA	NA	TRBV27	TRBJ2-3	TGTGCCAGCAGTCCGAACCTTTCGACCCATACGCAGTATTTT	CASSPNLSTHTQYF
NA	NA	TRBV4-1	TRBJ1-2	TGCGCCAGCAGCCAAGATTGGAACAAGGGACCCAACCCTTCTGGCTACACCTTC	CASSQDWNKGPNPSGYTF
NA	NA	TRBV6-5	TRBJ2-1	TGTGCCAGCAGTTTCGCCGCGGTCACCAACAATGAGCAGTTCTTC	CASSFAAVTNNEQFF
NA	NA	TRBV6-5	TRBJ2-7	TGTGCCAGCAGCTCAAAAGGTAGTTTGCGTGAGCAGTACTTC	CASSSKGSLREQYF
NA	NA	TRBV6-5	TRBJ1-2	TGTGCCAGCAGTTACTCCTCAAACTATGGCTACACCTTC	CASSYSSNYGYTF
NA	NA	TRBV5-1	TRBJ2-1	TGCGCCAGCAGCCCCGGGAGTCCACCGGGTAATGAGCAGTTCTTC	CASSPGSPPGNEQFF
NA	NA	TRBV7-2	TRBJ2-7	TGTGCCAGCAGCTCCTTACAGGTATTGGAGCAGTACTTC	CASSSLQVLEQYF